These 28 T cell receptor beta chains were sequenced from one sample in a study of blood T cell repertoires in COVID-19. Data came from immunoSEQ multiplex PCR; TCRdb stores just in-frame clones and leaves some out. Here the sample spans roughly 300,000 clones, more than 80% being singletons. The sequencing sample was made of PBMCs or T cells enriched from blood (not recorded which). The source is a woman in her twenties or thirties who had recovered from COVID-19.

For this clone: In the same sample, other DNA sequences code for this CDR3. The CDR3 spells CASSLGRDNEQFF. In DNA form, the CDR3 reads TGCGCCAGCAGCTTGGGGCGGGATAATGAGCAGTTCTTC. The chain combines TRBV5-1 with TRBJ2-1; TRBD2 is a possible D gene (6 bases). The CDR3 extends over 13 amino acids. The V gene's germline CDR1 is SGHRS and CDR2 YFSETQ. Trimming removed 0 bases from V and 7 bases from J, with 8 bases in between.

This clone was found a few times. The chain joins TRBV5-6 to TRBJ2-2; possibly TRBD2 for D (5 bases). V was shortened by 1 base and J by 2 bases, with 21 bases between the two germline ends. This CDR3 region has 19 residues. The germline V gene has CDR1 SGHDT and CDR2 YYEEEE. This CDR3 is CASSLRWRQSVPNTGELFF. The CDR3 nucleotides are TGTGCCAGCAGCTTGCGGTGGAGGCAAAGCGTTCCTAACACCGGGGAGCTGTTTTTT.

The chain joins TRBV9 to TRBJ2-1, with TRBD1 matching 8 bases. V shed 4 bases and J 5 bases; nucleotides not matched to a gene: 8. Germline values: CDR1 SGDLS, CDR2 YYNGEE. This CDR3 has 15 amino acids. The DNA of the CDR3 is TGTGCCAGCAGCCATGGACAGGGAAGGAACAATGAGCAGTTCTTC. This codes for CASSHGQGRNNEQFF.

The chain employs TRBV7-8 and TRBJ2-1; 9 nucleotides line up with TRBD2. Germline assignment: CDR1 SGHVS and CDR2 FQNEAQ. V shed 1 base, J shed 15 bases, and the junction held 10 bases outside the gene matches. The CDR3 has 14 residues. The CDR3 DNA is TGTGCCAGCAGCTTAGGTGATAGCGGGAGTTGGAGGTTCTTC. The encoded protein is CASSLGDSGSWRFF.

The chain recombines TRBV5-1 with TRBJ2-3; 9 bases line up with TRBD2. Germline V gene lookup returns CDR1 SGHRS and CDR2 YFSETQ. The V segment lost 2 bases and the J segment 3 bases; nucleotides outside the gene matches: 4. This CDR3 is 15 amino acids long. CDR3 coding DNA: TGCGCCAGCAGCTTAGGACTAGCGATGACAGATACGCAGTATTTT. This translates into CASSLGLAMTDTQYF.

The V gene is TRBV19, the J gene TRBJ2-3; 8 nucleotides agree with TRBD2. V was clipped by 4 bases and J by 5 bases; unmatched bases: 11. CDR1 is LNHDA, CDR2 SQIVND, per germline (reference sequence). The CDR3 totals 16 residues. CDR3 amino acids: CASSSPTSASEDTQYF. CDR3 sequence (DNA): TGTGCCAGTAGTAGTCCGACTAGCGCCTCTGAAGATACGCAGTATTTT.

The genes are TRBV27 and TRBJ1-5, with TRBD1 as a possible D gene (6 bases). The CDR3 spans 19 residues. Germline V gives CDR1 MNHEY, CDR2 SMNVEV (reference sequence). Trimming stripped 2 bases from V and 1 base from J, with 21 bases between. The CDR3 is CASSLTTETGTLSNQPQHF. CDR3 bases: TGTGCCAGCAGTTTAACGACCGAAACCGGGACACTGAGCAATCAGCCCCAGCATTTT.

The V gene is TRBV10-1, the J gene TRBJ2-3, with D perhaps TRBD1 (5 bases). Germline V gene data show CDR1 as WNHNN and CDR2 as SYGVQD (reference sequence). The CDR3 has 15 residues. V dropped 2 bases and J dropped 6 bases, with 15 bases sitting between them. CDR3 residues: CASSEPRDGADTQYF. The CDR3 region has the DNA TGCGCCAGCAGTGAGCCAAGGGATGGGGCGGATACGCAGTATTTT.

The chain recombines TRBV19 with TRBJ2-1; D is uncertain. The V end was cut by 8 bases, the J end by 1 base, with 9 bases between. This CDR3 has 13 residues. Germline V lookup: CDR1 LNHDA, CDR2 SQIVND (reference sequence). CDR3 residues: CASQSQSYNEQFF. The CDR3 DNA sequence: TGTGCCAGTCAGTCTCAGTCCTACAATGAGCAGTTCTTC.

This clone was observed at least ten times. CDR3 residues: CASSAGTSGYEQYF. The CDR3 DNA follows: TGTGCCAGCAGCGCCGGGACTAGCGGTTACGAGCAGTACTTC. The rearrangement links TRBV2 to TRBJ2-7, with TRBD2 matching over 11 bases. The CDR3 runs 14 residues. The V gene's germline CDR1 is SNHLY and CDR2 FYNNEI. The J segment lost 4 bases and the V segment lost 6 bases, leaving 5 bases of the junction unmatched.

CDR3 sequence (DNA): TGTGCCAGCAGCCTGGGACTAGCGGGAGGTACCCACAATGAGCAGTTCTTC. Translation: CASSLGLAGGTHNEQFF. The chain couples TRBV13 to TRBJ2-1, with TRBD2 identical over 15 bases. With V trimmed by 5 bases and J by 5 bases, 7 bases remained unmatched. CDR3 length equals 17 residues. Germline assignment: CDR1 PRHDT and CDR2 FYEKMQ (reference sequence).

This sequence joins TRBV29-1 and TRBJ2-5, with 9 bases matching TRBD1. The V gene's germline CDR1 is SQVTM and CDR2 ANQGSEA. This CDR3 is built from 12 residues. With V trimmed by 6 bases and J by 7 bases, 6 bases remained unmatched. The CDR3 region is CSVGGQGTTQYF. As DNA, the CDR3 is TGCAGCGTCGGGGGACAGGGTACGACCCAGTACTTC.

The chain has TRBV11-2 and TRBJ2-2, with 7 bases fitting TRBD2. Germline loops: CDR1 SGHAT, CDR2 FQNNGV. Trimming removed 5 bases from V and 0 bases from J; junction bases left unmatched: 3. The length of the CDR3 is 15 residues. The CDR3 protein is CASSRTRTNTGELFF. In nucleotides, the CDR3 is TGTGCCAGCAGCCGGACTAGGACGAACACCGGGGAGCTGTTTTTT.

The chain combines TRBV21-1 with TRBJ1-3. TRBV21-1 constitutes a pseudogene. CDR3 size: 16 residues. Here the CDR3 DNA reads TGTGCCAGCACCAGGCTGGGAGAGAGCTCTGGAAACACCATATATTTT. It yields the protein CASTRLGESSGNTIYF.

Here the CDR3 DNA reads TGTGCCAGCAGCCCACAACTAGCGGGAGAAGGCTCCTACGAGCAGTACTTC. It is translated as CASSPQLAGEGSYEQYF. The chain uses TRBV4-2 and TRBJ2-7; 11 bases are shared with TRBD2. Germline V gives CDR1 LGHNA, CDR2 YNFKEQ. The CDR3 has 17 amino acids. J lost 0 bases, V lost 4 bases, and 8 bases had no gene match.

This chain links TRBV28 with TRBJ1-2; 9 bases line up with TRBD1. This CDR3 contains 17 residues. Germline CDR1 reads MDHEN; CDR2 reads SYDVKM. V shed 6 bases and J 2 bases; nucleotides not matched to a gene: 13. In nucleotides, the CDR3 is TGTGCCAGCAGCTCCCAGAATCGTGGGACAGGGAACTATGGCTACACCTTC. It specifies CASSSQNRGTGNYGYTF.

This chain joins TRBV7-9 and TRBJ2-7, with D perhaps TRBD1 (5 bases). The CDR3 is 14 amino acids. The germline gives CDR1 SEHNR, CDR2 FQNEAQ (reference sequence). V was shortened by 2 bases and J by 0 bases, with 8 bases between the two germline ends. The CDR3 DNA reads as TGTGCCAGCAGCTTACAGGGATCCTCCTACGAGCAGTACTTC. Translation: CASSLQGSSYEQYF.

The V call is TRBV7-2, the J call TRBJ1-6; 12 nucleotides agree with TRBD1. This CDR3 is 18 amino acids long. Losses at the gene ends were 5 bases for V and 0 bases for J; bases not matched to a gene: 5. Germline V CDR1 and CDR2: SGHTA, FQGNSA. The chain's CDR3 is CASSRGQGASSYNSPLHF. As DNA, the CDR3 is TGTGCCAGCAGCCGGGGACAGGGGGCTAGCTCCTATAATTCACCCCTCCACTTT.

The chain combines TRBV5-1 with TRBJ1-3; 7 bases are a match to TRBD1. The CDR3 runs to 15 residues. Germline trimming cut 0 bases from V and 3 bases from J; bases unmatched to any gene: 3. CDR1 SGHRS and CDR2 YFSETQ come from the germline V gene. In DNA form, the CDR3 reads TGCGCCAGCAGCTTGGGACAGGGAGGTGGAAACACCATATATTTT. It codes for CASSLGQGGGNTIYF.

This rearrangement joins TRBV11-3 to TRBJ2-3, with TRBD1 matching 9 bases. J lost 2 bases, V lost 6 bases, and 6 bases had no gene match. CDR3 size: 15 residues. Germline lookup yields CDR1 SGHNT and CDR2 YENEEA. The CDR3 nucleotides read TGTGCCAGCAGTCCGGGACAGGGACTCACAGATACGCAGTATTTT. It encodes CASSPGQGLTDTQYF.

The chain joins TRBV19 to TRBJ2-1; D is possibly TRBD2 (6 bases). Trimming took 4 bases from V and 4 from J, leaving 14 bases between them. CDR1 LNHDA and CDR2 SQIVND come from the germline V gene (reference sequence). CDR3 length: 15 residues. CDR3 sequence reads: CASSTPTRPYNEQFF. CDR3 DNA sequence: TGTGCCAGTAGTACACCGACTAGGCCTTACAATGAGCAGTTCTTC.

The genes are TRBV27 and TRBJ1-5, with D perhaps matching TRBD1 (6 bases). Germline CDR1 reads MNHEY; CDR2 reads SMNVEV (reference sequence). The CDR3 totals 14 residues. Trimming removed 4 bases at V and 4 bases at J, with 11 bases between. The DNA for the CDR3 is TGTGCCAGCAGTTCCACAGGGTGGAATCAGCCCCAGCATTTT. This sequence encodes CASSSTGWNQPQHF.

The chain joins TRBV19 to TRBJ1-6, with TRBD1 matching 10 bases. The CDR3 runs to 13 residues. Trimming cost V 7 bases and J 9 bases; bases outside gene matches: 3. CDR1 is LNHDA and CDR2 is SQIVND in the germline V gene (reference sequence). CDR3 sequence (DNA): TGTGCCAGTAACCGGGACAGGGGTTCACCCCTCCACTTT. The encoded protein is CASNRDRGSPLHF.

V is TRBV9 and J is TRBJ2-3, with D uncertain. V lost 0 bases and J lost 1, with 6 bases in between. The germline gives CDR1 SGDLS, CDR2 YYNGEE. The CDR3 covers 14 residues. CDR3 sequence (DNA): TGTGCCAGCAGCGTAGCTCCCGGCACAGATACGCAGTATTTT. Encoded protein: CASSVAPGTDTQYF.

The V gene is TRBV11-3, the J gene TRBJ2-2; 7 bases are a match to TRBD2. V shed 5 bases, J shed 7 bases, and the junction held 4 bases outside the gene matches. Germline V gene lookup returns CDR1 SGHNT and CDR2 YENEEA. The CDR3 spans 13 residues. CDR3 protein: CASSPGGSGELFF. The CDR3 DNA reads TGTGCCAGCAGCCCGGGGGGTAGCGGGGAGCTGTTTTTT.

The rearrangement links TRBV9 to TRBJ1-1; D unresolved. The V and J ends lost 0 bases and 2 bases respectively, with 11 bases between them. The germline V gene has CDR1 SGDLS and CDR2 YYNGEE. The CDR3 is 15 residues long. The chain's CDR3 is CASSVGSRRNTEAFF. CDR3 bases: TGTGCCAGCAGCGTAGGTAGCAGAAGAAACACTGAAGCTTTCTTT.

The V and J genes are TRBV18 and TRBJ2-7, with D perhaps TRBD1 (6 bases). CDR3 length: 15 residues. The V gene's germline CDR1 is KGHSH and CDR2 LQKENI. The V end lost 3 bases, the J end lost 5 bases, and 17 bases lay between the germline ends. CDR3 protein: CASSPASGTSHEQYF. In DNA, the CDR3 is TGTGCCAGCTCACCTGCCTCCGGGACATCCCACGAGCAGTACTTC.

This chain joins TRBV9 and TRBJ2-7; 7 positions agree with TRBD2. There are 15 residues in the CDR3. Trimming at V came to 3 bases and at J to 0 bases, leaving 6 bases not matched to a gene. CDR1 and CDR2 from the germline V gene are SGDLS and YYNGEE. The CDR3 DNA sequence: TGTGCCAGCAGCGCATCTAGCGGTCGCTCCTACGAGCAGTACTTC. Its translation is CASSASSGRSYEQYF.